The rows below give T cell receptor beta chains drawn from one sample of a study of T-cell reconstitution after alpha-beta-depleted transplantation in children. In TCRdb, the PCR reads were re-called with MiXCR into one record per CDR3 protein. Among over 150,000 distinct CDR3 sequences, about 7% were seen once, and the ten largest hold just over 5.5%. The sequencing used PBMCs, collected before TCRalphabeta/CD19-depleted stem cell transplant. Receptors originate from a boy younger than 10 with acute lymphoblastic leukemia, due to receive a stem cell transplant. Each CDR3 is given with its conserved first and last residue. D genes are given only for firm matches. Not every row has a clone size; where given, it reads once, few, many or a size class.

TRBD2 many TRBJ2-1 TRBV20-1 TGCAGTGCTAGAGATTTCGCTAGCGGGGGCTCCTACAATGAGCAGTTCTTC CSARDFASGGSYNEQFF
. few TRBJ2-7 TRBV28 TGTGCCAGCAGTTTCTCGAAACCTGAGCAGTACTTC CASSFSKPEQYF
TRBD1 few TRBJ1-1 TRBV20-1 TGCAGTGCTGATGACAGGGGGAACACTGAAGCTTTCTTT CSADDRGNTEAFF
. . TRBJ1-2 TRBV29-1 TGCAGCGTTACCGGGAGCGGCGGCTATGGCTACACCTTC CSVTGSGGYGYTF
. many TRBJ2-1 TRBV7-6 TGTGCCAGCAGCTTAGTGGAGACCCGAAACAATGAGCAGTTCTTC CASSLVETRNNEQFF
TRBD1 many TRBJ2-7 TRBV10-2 TGCGCCAGCAGCTCGGGGACAGCCGAGCAGTACTTC CASSSGTAEQYF
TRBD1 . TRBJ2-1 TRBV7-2 TGTGCCAGCAGACGGACAGGGAGCTCCTACAATGAGCAGTTCTTC CASRRTGSSYNEQFF
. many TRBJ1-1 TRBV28 TGTGCCAGCAGTTACACGGCCTCCTTACAGAACACTGAAGCTTTCTTT CASSYTASLQNTEAFF
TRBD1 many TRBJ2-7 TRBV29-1 TGCAGCGTTGTAAGGGGGCAATACGAGCAGTACTTC CSVVRGQYEQYF
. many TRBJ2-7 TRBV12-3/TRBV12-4 TGTGCCAGCAGTTTAAGGTGGAGGCAGGAAAAAGACGAGCAGTACTTC CASSLRWRQEKDEQYF